A selection of T cell receptor beta chains follows, all from one sample in a study of human versus mouse CDR3 diversity and MHC coevolution. Repertoires were generated with immunoSEQ multiplex PCR, while TCRdb's copy carries only in-frame clones and drops some. The sample carries 80,000 or so clones, just under 95% recorded once. The sequencing input was naive CD4+ T cells from blood. The receptor source for this set is a person aged 30-69 years in good health. Both conserved end residues are trimmed from each CDR3. A D gene is named only where the DNA matches it firmly.

v_call,d_call,cdr3_aa
TRBV6-5,.,ASSYATSQPQH
TRBV9,TRBD2,ASSVASQLAGVADTQY
TRBV6-6,.,ASRTGPGLGDQPQH
TRBV19,TRBD1,ASTGTGHYEQY
TRBV6-6,.,ASTPRQSYNEQF
TRBV6-1,.,ASIRGAGIPYEQY
TRBV18,TRBD1,ASSPWDRDYGYT
TRBV7-2,.,ASSPLQGPYEQY
TRBV9,.,ASSTRGTLPTGELF
TRBV5-5,.,ASSWAQNRNSYEQY
TRBV4-3,.,ASSERGGIRNEQF
TRBV15,.,ATSPHGLIAKNIQY
TRBV19,.,ASSTRDGAYEQY
TRBV4-3,TRBD1,ASSQELFATGGTDTQY
TRBV5-1,.,ASSLGLSGQPQH
TRBV19,.,ASSIRGGTEAF
TRBV5-4,.,ASSSPGKDGYT
TRBV19,TRBD2,ASSIRTSGGAADTQY
TRBV19,TRBD1,ASSNPGQGHSYEQY
TRBV28,.,ASSSRYEQY
TRBV27,TRBD1,ASSGQGAQPQH
TRBV6-6,TRBD1,ASSYRGQSHEAF
TRBV28,.,ASSLWGRDSYEQY
TRBV7-2,TRBD1,ASTQGAGPTYEQY
TRBV7-2,.,ASSIQPGVTTEAF
TRBV5-4,TRBD2,ASSSPSGGQETQY
TRBV27,.,ASSLSASTDTQY
TRBV6-6,.,ASRQTEMNTEAF
TRBV19,.,ASNPGLTDTQY
TRBV7-2,TRBD1,ASNLKTGTYEQY
TRBV19,TRBD1,ASSWDRRYEQY
TRBV19,.,ASGRREQPQH
TRBV7-2,TRBD2,ASSPPAGGPLEQF
TRBV16,.,ASSQSRDTNYGYT
TRBV5-1,TRBD2,ASSRDGRETQY
TRBV9,TRBD1,ASSASGQTYGYT
TRBV5-1,TRBD1,ASSRDRVNEKLF
TRBV11-2,.,ASSPQFPYNEQF
TRBV5-6,TRBD1,ASSPQGDEQY
TRBV18,.,ASSLSVGTSTDTQY
TRBV7-9,.,ASSLLSNQPQH
TRBV21-1,.,ASSKGEHGSGGYT
TRBV5-1,TRBD2,ASGRLAGEGEQF
TRBV11-2,.,ASSLGGRSYEQY
TRBV2,.,ASSEVAVYNEQF
TRBV12-5,.,ASGLLPNSYGYT
TRBV9,.,ASSVEDSATNEKLF
TRBV15,.,ATSSASGTEAF